A single TCR beta chain is shown here with its context. TCRdb's copy holds only in-frame clones and misses some; the assay was immunoSEQ multiplex PCR. The sample shows some 83,000 clones, 85% to 95% of them seen only once. The data stem from a study of OX40 agonist ivuxolimab in advanced cancers. V was clipped by 0 bases and J by 0 bases, with 7 bases between them. CDR1 WNHNN and CDR2 SYGVQD come from the germline V gene (reference sequence). The CDR3 covers 15 residues. The V and J genes are TRBV10-1 and TRBJ2-3; a weak D match, TRBD1 (6 bases). The TCR originated in an adult with an advanced solid tumor such as melanoma, head and neck, liver or kidney cancer. The sequenced sample was CD4+ or CD8+ T cells sorted from blood, obtained in a trial of the OX40 agonist ivuxolimab. The CDR3 coding sequence is TGCGCCAGCAGTGAGTCGAGGGGGAGCACAGATACGCAGTATTTT. This translates into CASSESRGSTDTQYF.